One sample yielded the 6 T cell receptor beta chains listed below, sequenced in a study of T cells in women clearing cervical HPV infection. Produced via immunoSEQ multiplex PCR; TCRdb's table is partial and in-frame only. The table lists about 25,000 clones. The specimen was blood buffy coat. All receptors come from a woman between 18 and 70 years old with a cervical HPV16 infection that either progressed to CIN3+ or cleared (not recorded which).

Regarding this clone: The CDR3 end is not reached by the read, which stops 3 residues before it; the germline J gene fills it in. The chain couples TRBV7-3 to TRBJ2-5; 7 bases agree with TRBD2. The CDR3 consists of 14 residues. The V and J ends lost 5 bases and 4 bases, in that order; junction bases with no gene match: 7. CDR1 is SGHTA, CDR2 FQGTGA, per germline. The sequenced CDR3 bases are TGTGCCAGCAGCCCCGGGGGGTTCAGAGAGACC. This codes for CASSPGGFRET. The entire CDR3 is CASSPGGFRETQYF.

As to this clone: The read is 3 residues too short to cover the CDR3 end, so that end is filled in from the germline J gene. The chain has TRBV5-5 and TRBJ1-1; possibly TRBD1 for D (6 bases). CDR1 and CDR2 (germline): SGHKS, YYEKEE (reference sequence). With 0 bases removed from V and 4 bases from J, the gap between germline ends came to 10 bases. This CDR3 is built from 14 residues. The CDR3 sequence is CASSLESGATEAFF. The CDR3 bases that were read are TGTGCCAGCAGCTTGGAGTCAGGGGCCACTGAA. Full variable domain (remainder filled in from reference TRBV5-5 and TRBJ1-1): DAGVTQSPTHLIKTRGQQVTLRCSPISGHKSVSWYQQVLGQGPQFIFQYYEKEERGRGNFPDRFSARQFPNYSSELNVNALLLGDSALYLCASSLESGATEAFFGQGTRLTVV.

In the case of this clone: The read ends 3 residues shy of where the CDR3 ends; the end is completed using the germline J gene. This chain links TRBV18 with TRBJ2-2; unclear D gene. The CDR3 is 14 amino acids. CDR1 is KGHSH, CDR2 LQKENI, per germline. This chain's CDR3 is CASSQRALNEKLFF. The covered CDR3 bases are TGTGCCAGCTCACAGCGAGCCTTAAATGAAAAG. The variable domain in full, with the rest retrieved from reference TRBV18 and TRBJ2-2, is NAGVMQNPRHLVRRRGQEARLRCSPMKGHSHVYWYRQLPEEGLKFMVYLQKENIIDESGMPKERFSAEFPKEGPSILRIQQVVRGDSAAYFCASSQRALNEKLFFGEGSRLTVL.

With respect to this clone: The CDR3 end lies 3 residues beyond the end of the read and is filled in from the germline J gene. The V and J genes are TRBV2 and TRBJ1-5; D remains ambiguous. This CDR3 has 14 amino acids. Germline-derived CDR1 and CDR2 are SNHLY and FYNNEI. Trimming took off 2 bases at V and 6 bases at J, with 11 bases between the two ends. The part of the CDR3 DNA that was read is TGTGCCAGCAGTGAACAGGAGGGCACTCAGCCC. Amino acid sequence: CASSEQEGTQP. The full CDR3 protein is CASSEQEGTQPQHF.

The CDR3 sequence: CASSPTSRGENTIYF. The part of the CDR3 DNA that was read is TGTGCCAGCTCACCTACCTCGCGGGGAGAAAACACC. This chain joins TRBV18 and TRBJ1-3; D gene unclear. The sequenced fragment ends 3 residues before the CDR3 boundary, so the rest is inferred from the germline J gene. The CDR3 spans 15 residues. The V gene's germline CDR1 is KGHSH and CDR2 LQKENI. Between the trimmed V and J ends, which lost 3 bases and 6 bases, there was a span of 15 bases.

Remarks on this clone: The read gets to within 3 residues of the CDR3 end, and the germline J gene fills in the rest. The genes are TRBV7-2 and TRBJ1-6; 7 bases line up with TRBD1. Losses at the gene ends were 3 bases for V and 9 bases for J; bases not matched to a gene: 2. CDR3 length: 13 amino acids. Germline V lookup: CDR1 SGHTA, CDR2 FQGNSA. The CDR3 loop reads CASSLTGFSPLHF. The CDR3 DNA, read in part, is TGTGCCAGCAGCTTGACAGGGTTTTCACCC.